The rows below give T cell receptor beta chains drawn from one sample of a study of blood T cell repertoires in COVID-19. The assay was immunoSEQ multiplex PCR, and TCRdb's table has in-frame clones only and misses some. The sample records 100,000 or so clones, 81% being singletons. Sample: peripheral blood. These receptors all stem from a man older than 75 with acute or convalescent COVID-19. Both conserved end residues are trimmed from each CDR3.

V gene: TRBV2
CDR3 protein: ASSELGQGSTEAF

V gene: TRBV9
CDR3 protein: ASSVRGQLSEQY

V gene: TRBV19
CDR3 protein: ASSPLTSGSKNIQY

V gene: TRBV2
CDR3 protein: ASSDRGISGNTIY

V gene: TRBV25-1
CDR3 protein: ASSHAQGPGDTQY

V gene: TRBV6-1
CDR3 protein: ASSESTAFYRGFSNQPQH

V gene: TRBV7-8
CDR3 protein: ASSVPTVFPRESQY

V gene: TRBV6-6
CDR3 protein: ASSYSMAGTGFGYT

V gene: TRBV7-2
CDR3 protein: ASSFTGGNTEAF

V gene: TRBV19
CDR3 protein: ASSIGHLTAYEQY

V gene: TRBV7-9
CDR3 protein: ASSPQSSTEAF

V gene: TRBV28
CDR3 protein: ASRSSGNTIY

V gene: TRBV29-1
CDR3 protein: SVEGGQYYNEQF

V gene: TRBV28
CDR3 protein: ASSLGHSQRH

V gene: TRBV7-6
CDR3 protein: ASSLVGRGSSYEQY

V gene: TRBV11-2
CDR3 protein: ASSGQGIGELF

V gene: TRBV29-1
CDR3 protein: SATGTGMDTGELF

V gene: TRBV29-1
CDR3 protein: SVARSRRMETQY

V gene: TRBV9
CDR3 protein: ASSVDLRDGEAF

V gene: TRBV29-1
CDR3 protein: SVEGTSFGETQY

V gene: TRBV10-3
CDR3 protein: AISDRFSYEQY

V gene: TRBV18
CDR3 protein: ASSPSGRDYGYT

V gene: TRBV5-1
CDR3 protein: ASRYGTSGNYEQY

V gene: TRBV14
CDR3 protein: ASSLLAGGPSETQY

V gene: TRBV6-6
CDR3 protein: ATHPASGTYEQY

V gene: TRBV5-1
CDR3 protein: ASSWGGANGYT

V gene: TRBV27
CDR3 protein: ASQRVGGLTGELF

V gene: TRBV4-2
CDR3 protein: ASSPDRSANYGYT